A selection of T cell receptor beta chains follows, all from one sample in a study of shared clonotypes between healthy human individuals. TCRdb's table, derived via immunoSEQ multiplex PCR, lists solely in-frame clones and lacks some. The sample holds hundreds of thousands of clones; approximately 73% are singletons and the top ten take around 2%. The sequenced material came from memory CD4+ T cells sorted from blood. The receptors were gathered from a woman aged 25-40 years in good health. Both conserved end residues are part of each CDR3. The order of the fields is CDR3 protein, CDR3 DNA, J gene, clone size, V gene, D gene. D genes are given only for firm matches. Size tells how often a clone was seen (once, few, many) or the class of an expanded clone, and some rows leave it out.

CDR3: CAWVTAMNTEAFF
DNA: TGTGCCTGGGTGACAGCTATGAACACTGAAGCTTTCTTT
J: TRBJ1-1
size: NA
V: TRBV30
D: NA

CDR3: CASSSFGTTYEQYF
DNA: TGTGCCAGCAGTTCGTTCGGGACCACCTACGAGCAGTACTTC
J: TRBJ2-7
size: NA
V: TRBV28
D: NA

CDR3: CASSYRAADEKLFF
DNA: TGTGCCAGCAGCTACAGGGCAGCGGATGAAAAACTGTTTTTT
J: TRBJ1-4
size: few
V: TRBV5-6
D: NA

CDR3: CASSFERITEAFF
DNA: TGTGCCAGCAGTTTCGAGAGAATAACTGAAGCTTTCTTT
J: TRBJ1-1
size: NA
V: TRBV28
D: NA

CDR3: CAGCMRGQPQHF
DNA: TGCGCCGGGTGTATGAGGGGGCAGCCCCAGCATTTT
J: TRBJ1-5
size: NA
V: TRBV10-1
D: NA

CDR3: CASSSGTTYEQYF
DNA: TGTGCCAGCAGCTCCGGGACAACCTACGAGCAGTACTTC
J: TRBJ2-7
size: NA
V: TRBV28
D: NA

CDR3: CASRSESTGGTDTQYF
DNA: TGTGCCAGTAGATCGGAAAGTACAGGGGGAACAGATACGCAGTATTTT
J: TRBJ2-3
size: NA
V: TRBV19
D: TRBD1

CDR3: CASTRTSKYEGQYF
DNA: TGTGCCAGCACACGGACCTCCAAGTACGAGGGACAGTACTTC
J: TRBJ2-5
size: NA
V: TRBV2
D: NA

CDR3: CASSYYGGSVDTEAFF
DNA: TGTGCCAGCAGTTACTACGGGGGATCGGTGGACACTGAAGCTTTCTTT
J: TRBJ1-1
size: few
V: TRBV6-5
D: NA

CDR3: CASSFTAGNYGYTF
DNA: TGTGCCAGCAGCTTTACAGCGGGGAACTATGGCTACACCTTC
J: TRBJ1-2
size: NA
V: TRBV7-9
D: NA

CDR3: CASRGDRAVKSSYNEQFF
DNA: TGTGCCAGCAGAGGGGACAGGGCCGTTAAGAGCTCCTACAATGAGCAGTTCTTC
J: TRBJ2-1
size: NA
V: TRBV2
D: TRBD1

CDR3: CSASPEAFF
DNA: TGCAGCGCTTCCCCTGAAGCTTTCTTT
J: TRBJ1-1
size: NA
V: TRBV29-1
D: NA

CDR3: CASSPQIGTTDTQYF
DNA: TGCGCCAGCAGCCCGCAAATCGGAACCACAGATACGCAGTATTTT
J: TRBJ2-3
size: once
V: TRBV5-1
D: NA

CDR3: CASNPGPDYEQYF
DNA: TGTGCCAGTAATCCGGGACCAGACTACGAGCAGTACTTC
J: TRBJ2-7
size: NA
V: TRBV19
D: NA

CDR3: CASSQEGTGAGGNTEAFF
DNA: TGTGCCAGCAGCCAAGAAGGGACAGGGGCTGGAGGGAACACTGAAGCTTTCTTT
J: TRBJ1-1
size: once
V: TRBV4-2
D: TRBD1

CDR3: CASSPMGENYGYTF
DNA: TGTGCCAGCTCACCAATGGGAGAGAACTATGGCTACACCTTC
J: TRBJ1-2
size: once
V: TRBV18
D: NA

CDR3: CASRDREEGYTF
DNA: TGTGCCAGTAGAGACAGGGAAGAAGGCTACACCTTC
J: TRBJ1-2
size: NA
V: TRBV19
D: TRBD1

CDR3: CASSMTSGREETQYF
DNA: TGCGCCAGCAGCATGACTAGCGGGAGGGAAGAGACCCAGTACTTC
J: TRBJ2-5
size: many
V: TRBV5-1
D: TRBD2

CDR3: CASSGGTGVFYEQYF
DNA: TGTGCCAGCAGTGGCGGGACAGGGGTTTTCTACGAGCAGTACTTC
J: TRBJ2-7
size: few
V: TRBV6-1
D: TRBD1

CDR3: CASSQRTGEGNQPQHF
DNA: TGTGCCAGCAGCCAAAGGACAGGGGAAGGTAATCAGCCCCAGCATTTT
J: TRBJ1-5
size: NA
V: TRBV7-3
D: TRBD1

CDR3: CASSPAIQPYEQYF
DNA: TGTGCCAGCAGTCCTGCCATCCAACCCTACGAGCAGTACTTC
J: TRBJ2-7
size: NA
V: TRBV7-9
D: NA

CDR3: CASSKGDGHTGELFF
DNA: TGCGCCAGCAGCAAGGGGGACGGTCACACCGGGGAGCTGTTTTTT
J: TRBJ2-2
size: NA
V: TRBV10-1
D: NA

CDR3: CASSYTSGRARTDTQYF
DNA: TGCGCCAGCAGCTATACTAGCGGGAGGGCCCGAACAGATACGCAGTATTTT
J: TRBJ2-3
size: NA
V: TRBV5-1
D: TRBD2

CDR3: CASQLAGSYEQYF
DNA: TGTGCGTCCCAGCTAGCGGGATCCTACGAGCAGTACTTC
J: TRBJ2-7
size: NA
V: TRBV6-6
D: TRBD2

CDR3: CASSPGQGNEKLFF
DNA: TGTGCCAGCTCACCGGGACAGGGAAACGAAAAACTGTTTTTT
J: TRBJ1-4
size: NA
V: TRBV18
D: TRBD1

CDR3: CSADAGSSYNEQFF
DNA: TGCAGCGCTGACGCGGGAAGCTCCTACAATGAGCAGTTCTTC
J: TRBJ2-1
size: once
V: TRBV29-1
D: NA

CDR3: CASSSRQGNTEAFF
DNA: TGCGCCAGCAGCTCTCGACAGGGGAACACTGAAGCTTTCTTT
J: TRBJ1-1
size: NA
V: TRBV5-1
D: TRBD1